Included here is one T cell receptor beta chain sequence, with context. The sample comes from a study of CD8+ T cells in alopecia areata. The authors extracted RNA and reverse transcribed it into cDNA as the sequencing template. Profiling relied on immunoSEQ multiplex PCR, and the TCRdb table lists in-frame clones only, not all of them. The sample contains about 200,000 clones, 56% of which appear only once. Per germline, CDR1 LNHNV and CDR2 YYDKDF (reference sequence). V was clipped by 5 bases and J by 5 bases, with 13 bases between them. This CDR3 comprises 13 residues. The TCR originated in a human donor in good health. Sequenced input: CD8+ T cells sorted from blood. The V and J genes are TRBV15 and TRBJ2-7, with a possible D match to TRBD2 (5 bases). The CDR3: CATSEGLDDEQYF. The CDR3 coding sequence is TGTGCCACCAGCGAGGGCCTCGACGACGAGCAGTACTTC.